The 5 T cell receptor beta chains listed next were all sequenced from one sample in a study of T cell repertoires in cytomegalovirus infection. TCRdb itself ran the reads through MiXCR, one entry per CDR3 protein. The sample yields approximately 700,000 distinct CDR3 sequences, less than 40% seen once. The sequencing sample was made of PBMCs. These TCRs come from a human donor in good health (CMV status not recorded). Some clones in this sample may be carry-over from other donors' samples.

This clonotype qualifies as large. Here the CDR3 reads CASSDWGQSQETQYF. As DNA, the CDR3 is TGTGCCAGCAGTGACTGGGGGCAGTCCCAAGAGACCCAGTACTTC. This sequence joins TRBV2 and TRBJ2-5, with a possible D match to TRBD1 (6 bases). The germline V and J ends were trimmed by 3 bases and 1 base, with 12 bases remaining between them. The length of the CDR3 is 15 residues. Germline CDR1 is SNHLY and CDR2 is FYNNEI.

CDR3 DNA sequence: TGTGCCAGTACCGCAGGGGGGAATCATCAGCCCCAGCATTTT. It translates to CASTAGGNHQPQHF. The V and J genes are TRBV19 and TRBJ1-5; 7 nucleotides match TRBD1. Germline CDR1 reads LNHDA; CDR2 reads SQIVND (reference sequence). The CDR3 length is 14 residues. Trimming removed 7 bases from V and 5 bases from J; junction bases left unmatched: 8.

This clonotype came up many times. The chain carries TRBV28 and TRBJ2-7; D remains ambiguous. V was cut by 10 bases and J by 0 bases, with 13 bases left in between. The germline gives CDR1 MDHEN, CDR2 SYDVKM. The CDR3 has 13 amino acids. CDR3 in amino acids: CATSDADSYEQYF. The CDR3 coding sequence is TGTGCCACCTCGGACGCCGACTCCTACGAGCAGTACTTC.

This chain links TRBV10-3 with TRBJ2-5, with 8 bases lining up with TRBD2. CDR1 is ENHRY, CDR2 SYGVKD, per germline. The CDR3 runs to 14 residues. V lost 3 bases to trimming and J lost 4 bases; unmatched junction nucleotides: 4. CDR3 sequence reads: CAISEAGEGETQYF. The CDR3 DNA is TGTGCCATCAGTGAAGCGGGAGAGGGAGAGACCCAGTACTTC.

This chain's CDR3 is CASSEIAGSSMNTEAFF. CDR3 nucleotide sequence: TGTGCCAGCAGTGAAATCGCCGGTAGTTCAATGAACACTGAAGCTTTCTTT. The chain combines TRBV2 with TRBJ1-1; no clear D. CDR1 and CDR2 from the germline V gene are SNHLY and FYNNEI. The CDR3 runs to 17 residues. Trimming took off 2 bases at V and 0 bases at J, with 16 bases between the two ends.